Shown below are 12 T cell receptor beta chains from a single sample sequenced in a study of OX40 agonist ivuxolimab in advanced cancers. Assay used: immunoSEQ multiplex PCR; TCRdb lists only in-frame clones, some missing. The top ten hold 40% to 65% of the sample, which has roughly 53,000 clones, approximately 90% seen once. The source material was CD4+ or CD8+ T cells sorted from blood, sampled in a trial of the OX40 agonist ivuxolimab. These TCRs come from an adult with an advanced solid tumor such as melanoma, head and neck, liver or kidney cancer.

This chain uses TRBV10-3 with TRBJ1-2; D unresolved. There are 13 residues in the CDR3. V shed 0 bases and J shed 8 bases, with 10 bases lying between them. Germline loops: CDR1 ENHRY, CDR2 SYGVKD. The CDR3 reads CAISESDSRGYTF. The CDR3 nucleotides read TGTGCCATCAGTGAGTCCGATAGTCGGGGCTACACCTTC.

The rearrangement joins TRBV7-9 to TRBJ2-5; 12 positions agree with TRBD2. The CDR3 has 16 amino acids. CDR1 is SEHNR and CDR2 is FQNEAQ in the germline V gene (reference sequence). Germline trimming cut 2 bases from V and 5 bases from J; bases unmatched to any gene: 6. The CDR3, as DNA: TGTGCCAGCAGCTTACCTAGCGGGGGGGCCGGTGAGACCCAGTACTTC. It yields the protein CASSLPSGGAGETQYF.

CDR3 amino acids: CASSQGSGLNTGELFF. The CDR3, as DNA: TGTGCCAGCAGCCAAGGGTCGGGCTTAAACACCGGGGAGCTGTTTTTT. The J gene is TRBJ2-2, the V gene TRBV11-3, with D hard to call. V lost 5 bases and J 2 bases, leaving 15 bases between the germline ends. This CDR3 region has 16 residues. CDR1 is SGHNT and CDR2 is YENEEA in the germline V gene.

The chain uses TRBV6-5 and TRBJ2-7; D remains ambiguous. The length of the CDR3 is 13 residues. The V gene's germline CDR1 is MNHEY and CDR2 SVGAGI. V was pared by 0 bases and J by 6 bases, with 9 bases between. The chain's CDR3 is CASSYSIGFEQYF. Here the CDR3 DNA reads TGTGCCAGCAGTTACTCGATAGGGTTCGAGCAGTACTTC.

This clone showed up just once. The chain links TRBV11-3 to TRBJ1-4; D unresolved. CDR1 SGHNT and CDR2 YENEEA come from the germline V gene. The CDR3 covers 15 residues. Deletions cut 5 bases from V and 8 bases from J, with 18 bases between. CDR3 nucleotides: TGTGCCAGCAGCCACTGGGGTCTCCTTGGGGAAAAACTGTTTTTT. Translating gives CASSHWGLLGEKLFF.

This clone came up once. The genes are TRBV10-2 and TRBJ1-2; D is undetermined. CDR1 WSHSY and CDR2 SAAADI come from the germline V gene. Deletions cut 3 bases from V and 4 bases from J, with 9 bases between. The CDR3 contains 13 residues. CDR3 sequence (DNA): TGCGCCAGCAGTGAATTGGAGATCTATGGCTACACCTTC. It codes for CASSELEIYGYTF.

V gene TRBV4-3 combines with J gene TRBJ1-5; D is uncertain. CDR3 length: 15 residues. Germline loops: CDR1 LGHNA, CDR2 YSLEER. Trimming stripped 0 bases from V and 4 bases from J, with 10 bases between. DNA for the CDR3: TGCGCCAGCAGCCAAGATAAGAGGCTTAATCAGCCCCAGCATTTT. Protein: CASSQDKRLNQPQHF.

The gene calls are TRBV18 and TRBJ2-5, with no clear D. Between the trimmed V and J ends, which lost 6 bases and 0 bases, there was a span of 11 bases. The CDR3 loop spans 14 amino acids. Per germline, CDR1 KGHSH and CDR2 LQKENI. CDR3 nucleotides: TGTGCCAGCTCTCCGATGCAGAACCAAGAGACCCAGTACTTC. This gives the protein CASSPMQNQETQYF.

The chain employs TRBV11-2 and TRBJ2-7; 10 nucleotides match TRBD2. Trimming removed 4 bases from V and 6 bases from J; junction bases left unmatched: 9. This CDR3 spans 15 amino acids. The germline V gene has CDR1 SGHAT and CDR2 FQNNGV. CDR3: CASSSISGGDFEQYF. CDR3 nucleotides: TGTGCCAGCAGCTCAATAAGCGGGGGGGACTTCGAGCAGTACTTC.

This clone occurred once. The chain couples TRBV7-8 to TRBJ2-7, with D possibly TRBD1 on 5 matching bases. Per the germline V gene, CDR1 is SGHVS and CDR2 is FQNEAQ. The CDR3 spans 16 residues. Deletions cut 5 bases from V and 3 bases from J, with 20 bases between. The CDR3 here is CASSQGRAPPDYEQYF. CDR3 bases: TGTGCCAGCAGCCAGGGAAGGGCGCCCCCCGACTACGAGCAGTACTTC.

This chain joins TRBV2 and TRBJ2-1, with 11 bases that match TRBD2. V lost 4 bases, J lost 9 bases, and 5 bases stayed unmatched. Germline values: CDR1 SNHLY, CDR2 FYNNEI. This CDR3 has 14 residues. The CDR3 DNA is TGTGCCAGCAGTGTACTAGCGGGAGAAAGTGAGCAGTTCTTC. Its translation: CASSVLAGESEQFF.

The chain couples TRBV2 to TRBJ1-2; D unresolved. V was pared by 4 bases and J by 5 bases, with 17 bases between. Per germline, CDR1 SNHLY and CDR2 FYNNEI. The CDR3 runs to 15 residues. The CDR3 loop is CASSVERRTRYGYTF. The DNA for the CDR3 is TGTGCCAGCAGTGTAGAACGGCGGACCCGTTATGGCTACACCTTC.